This T cell receptor (beta chain) was obtained from a study of graft-versus-host responses after intestinal transplantation. Intraepithelial and lamina propria lymphocytes were isolated from graft specimens. CDR3 length equals 13 residues. Germline CDR1 SGHTA, CDR2 FQGTGA. V lost 5 bases and J lost 5, with 11 bases in between. The assay was immunoSEQ multiplex PCR, and TCRdb's table has in-frame clones only and misses some. Among 60,000 to 70,000 clones listed, 89% were seen once. This specimen consisted of ileum tissue, obtained more than 350 days after transplant. V and J are TRBV7-3 and TRBJ2-3; D ambiguous. The receptor was derived from a human patient who received an intestinal transplant, so some T cells may come from the graft donor. This CDR3 reads CASSRKPLDTQYF. In DNA form, the CDR3 reads TGTGCCAGCAGCCGAAAGCCGTTAGATACGCAGTATTTT.